Here is one T cell receptor beta chain with its context. The antigen is not known. The sample comes from a study of cytomegalovirus exposure and HLA in healthy donors. General study findings and limits: The authors enumerated some 160 TCR beta chains as linked to cytomegalovirus.

From germline, CDR1 is SEHNR and CDR2 FQNEAQ (reference sequence). J lost 3 bases, V lost 4 bases, and 5 bases had no gene match. The CDR3 covers 15 residues. These donors, healthy bone marrow donors, were studied. When sampled, the donors appeared nominally healthy, though they likely had unrecorded immune exposures. The PCR employed 60 Vbeta primers together with 13 Jbeta primers. In the original workflow: The authors later counted roughly 76 million unique TCR beta chains, 9 million to 14 million of them shared. This table comes from immunoSEQ multiplex PCR, and its TCRdb copy is limited to in-frame clones, with some not included. That table gives V, J and clone size, and the DNA gave D and trimming. This table holds approximately 110,000 clones, around 77% found once.

Sequencing was carried out using PBMCs. This TCR was recovered from a human donor in good health. V gene TRBV7-9 combines with J gene TRBJ2-1; 8 bases align to TRBD2. CDR3 loop: CASSSTGTSYNEQFF. The CDR3 DNA is TGTGCCAGCAGCTCCACCGGGACTAGCTACAATGAGCAGTTCTTC.